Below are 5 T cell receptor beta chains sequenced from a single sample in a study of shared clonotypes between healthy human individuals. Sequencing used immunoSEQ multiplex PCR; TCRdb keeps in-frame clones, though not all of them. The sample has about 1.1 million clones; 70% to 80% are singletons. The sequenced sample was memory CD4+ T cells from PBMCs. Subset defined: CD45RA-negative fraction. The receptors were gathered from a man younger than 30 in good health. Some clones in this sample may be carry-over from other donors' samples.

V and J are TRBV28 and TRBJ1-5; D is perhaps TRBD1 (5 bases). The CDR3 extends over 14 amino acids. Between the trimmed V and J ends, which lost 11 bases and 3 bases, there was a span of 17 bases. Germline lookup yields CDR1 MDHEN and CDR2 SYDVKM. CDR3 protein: CAGGSRVVNQPQHF. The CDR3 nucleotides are TGTGCCGGGGGTTCTAGGGTAGTCAATCAGCCCCAGCATTTT.

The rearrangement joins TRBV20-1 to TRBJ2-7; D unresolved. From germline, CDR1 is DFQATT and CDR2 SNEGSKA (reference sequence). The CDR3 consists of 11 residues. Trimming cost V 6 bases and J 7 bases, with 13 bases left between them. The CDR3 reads CSASTRREQYF. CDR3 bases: TGCAGTGCCTCTACACGTAGGGAGCAGTACTTC.

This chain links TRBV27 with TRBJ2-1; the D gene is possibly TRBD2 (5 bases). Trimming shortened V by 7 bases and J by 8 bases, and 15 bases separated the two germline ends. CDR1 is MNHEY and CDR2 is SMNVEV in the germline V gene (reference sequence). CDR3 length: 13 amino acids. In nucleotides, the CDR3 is TGTGCCAGCACCAGGACGGGGTACGATGAGCAGTTCTTC. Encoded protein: CASTRTGYDEQFF.

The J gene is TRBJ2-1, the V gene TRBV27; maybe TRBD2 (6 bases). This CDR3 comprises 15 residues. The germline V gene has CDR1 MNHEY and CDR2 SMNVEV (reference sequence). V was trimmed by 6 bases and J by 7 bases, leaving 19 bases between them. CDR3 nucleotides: TGTGCCAGCAGAAAGGGAGGACCAGGACGGAATGAGCAGTTCTTC. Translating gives CASRKGGPGRNEQFF.

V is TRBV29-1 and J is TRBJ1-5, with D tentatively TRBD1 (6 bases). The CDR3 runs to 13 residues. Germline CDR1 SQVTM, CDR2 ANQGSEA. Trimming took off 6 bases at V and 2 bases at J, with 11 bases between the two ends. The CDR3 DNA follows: TGCAGCGTGGGGGCGGGGGGCAATCAGCCCCAGCATTTT. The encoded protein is CSVGAGGNQPQHF.